One and the same sample provided the 8 T cell receptor beta chains below, sequenced in a study of T cell changes during pregnancy in multiple sclerosis. Sequencing used immunoSEQ multiplex PCR; TCRdb keeps in-frame clones, though not all of them. This table holds fewer than 75,000 clones, roughly 90% found once. The sequences come from peripheral blood, collected after pregnancy. The origin of the receptors is a female donor in good health, enrolled as a control in a pregnancy study.

The genes are TRBV29-1 and TRBJ2-1; perhaps TRBD1 as D (8 bases). Trimming cost V 6 bases and J 4 bases, with 16 bases left between them. This CDR3 has 14 amino acids. Germline CDR1 and CDR2: SQVTM and ANQGSEA. CDR3 in DNA: TGCAGCGTCCGGACAGGGCGGGAGTACAATGAGCAGTTCTTC. It encodes CSVRTGREYNEQFF.

This sequence joins TRBV10-3 and TRBJ1-1, with D perhaps matching TRBD1 (6 bases). V lost 3 bases and J lost 5, with 16 bases in between. The CDR3 spans 15 residues. CDR1 ENHRY and CDR2 SYGVKD come from the germline V gene. This CDR3 is CAISDSKGGGTEAFF. The CDR3 DNA reads as TGTGCCATCAGTGACTCAAAGGGAGGGGGGACTGAAGCTTTCTTT.

This clone was seen a handful of times. The chain carries TRBV6-6 and TRBJ1-1; 7 bases align to TRBD1. The V gene's germline CDR1 is MNHNY and CDR2 SVGAGI (reference sequence). The CDR3 totals 13 residues. V dropped 10 bases and J dropped 1; count of bases not matched to a gene: 6. This CDR3 is CATKGAGNTEAFF. The CDR3 bases are TGTGCCACCAAGGGGGCAGGGAACACTGAAGCTTTCTTT.

The rearrangement uses TRBV12-5 and TRBJ2-3; maybe TRBD2 (6 bases). V lost 3 bases, J lost 1 base, and 8 bases lay in between. The CDR3 runs 14 residues. Germline V lookup: CDR1 LGHNT, CDR2 FRNRAP. The CDR3 sequence is CASGFGGGTDTQYF. CDR3 in DNA: TGTGCTAGTGGTTTTGGCGGGGGCACAGATACGCAGTATTTT.

CDR3 sequence: CASSLGPSGGNQPQHF. CDR3 DNA sequence: TGCGCCAGCAGCTTGGGCCCCTCGGGTGGGAATCAGCCCCAGCATTTT. V and J are TRBV5-1 and TRBJ1-5; D is undetermined. V lost 0 bases and J lost 4, with 14 bases in between. CDR3 length: 16 amino acids. The germline CDR1 and CDR2 sequences are SGHRS and YFSETQ.

This chain links TRBV6-5 with TRBJ1-2; 7 bases agree with TRBD1. Trimming took 6 bases from V and 5 from J; bases not matched to a gene: 6. This CDR3 region has 13 residues. Looked up from germline, CDR1 is MNHEY and CDR2 is SVGAGI. In DNA form, the CDR3 reads TGTGCCAGCAGGGTAACAGGGGAATATGGCTACACCTTC. Translating gives CASRVTGEYGYTF.

The chain links TRBV7-9 to TRBJ2-1, with 7 bases aligning to TRBD2. V dropped 7 bases and J dropped 5; count of bases not matched to a gene: 8. Germline CDR1 is SEHNR and CDR2 is FQNEAQ (reference sequence). The CDR3 contains 14 residues. As DNA, the CDR3 is TGTGCCAGCACCTGGCTAGCGGACCACAATGAGCAGTTCTTC. This codes for CASTWLADHNEQFF.

In this sample, this clone turned up many times. The DNA for the CDR3 is TGTGCCAGCAGTCTAACTCGGAGCTCCTACGAGCAGTACTTC. It encodes CASSLTRSSYEQYF. The chain recombines TRBV6-6 with TRBJ2-7; D gene uncertain. Germline V gene data show CDR1 as MNHNY and CDR2 as SVGAGI (reference sequence). The CDR3 is made up of 14 amino acids. V shed 5 bases and J shed 0 bases, with 11 bases lying between them.